The entry below describes one TCR beta chain. Its antigen remains unidentified. The input lacks base qualities; no much larger clone sits a single base away. The record originates from a study of T cells after yellow fever vaccination (dated by TCRdb to the late 2010s). Study-wide context: Libraries from fractions with low cell numbers were prepared with the SMART-Seq v4 Ultra Low Input RNA kit. Bulk TCR alpha and beta repertoires were sequenced longitudinally to track T-cell clones before and after primary and booster YFV17D yellow fever vaccination. Two healthy male donors, one aged 18 to 30 and one aged 30 to 39 years, were included in the cohort. Bulk PBMC replicates and cell subsets were isolated from blood drawn at multiple timepoints before and after both primary and secondary immunization. Study-level results and caveats: Compared with the primary T-cell response, the secondary T-cell response was faster but weaker, reaching its peak on day 5 rather than on day 15. After the booster, most clones that had expanded after primary vaccination were detected again (around 97% of CD4 and around nine tenths of CD8), suggesting broad maintenance of memory. A small fraction of clonotypes showed up in both the CD4 and CD8 compartments, probably as a result of convergent recombination. Because abundant contaminating clonotypes from the bulk population could be contained in FACS-sorted repertoires, computational filtering was required. Because the study included only two donors, the extent to which the findings can be generalized is limited.

V and J are trimmed by 5 bases and 0 bases, and the gene matches miss 7 bases of the junction. Reading from cysteine to phenylalanine, the CDR3 counts 17 amino acids. Solely the CDR3 DNA is kept, with 51 bases framed from the first base. The germline V gene (reference sequence) sets CDR1 to DFQATT and CDR2 to SNEGSKA. Synthesis of TCR cDNA relied on 5'RACE template switching, a step that introduced a universal primer site along with unique molecular identifiers. Priming of cDNA synthesis was performed from both the TCR alpha and TCR beta constant segments. Library amplification involved two PCR steps, and the second step added sample barcodes and sequencing adapters. Libraries were sequenced on Illumina HiSeq 2500 (2x100 bp) or NovaSeq (2x150 bp). As for the authors' bioinformatics: MIGEC handled demultiplexing of reads and collapsing into UMI consensus sequences, while MiXCR performed V(D)J alignment. Clonotypes responding to the vaccine were identified with edgeR on replicate PBMC samples, with the criteria of FDR below 0.01 and a log2 fold change above 5 up to day 15. Each bulk clonotype was labeled CD4 or CD8 based on which sequenced repertoire, CD4 or CD8, contained the clonotype at higher abundance. The public reads were reprocessed in TCRdb via fastp at Q25 and MiXCR, keeping in-frame beta chains. Entries that share a CDR3 protein sequence are merged under the most common genes and DNA. It is TCRdb's table, rather than the study itself, that gives the V and J calls and clone size. The sample table lists about 400,000 distinct CDR3 sequences, over 5% of them with a count of one. The top ten hold over 14% of the sample.

This sample's treatment or condition label indicates: live attenuated yellow fever vaccine strain. At each blood-draw timepoint, two biological replicates of bulk PBMCs were collected. A standard Ficoll-Paque protocol was used to isolate PBMCs from peripheral blood. RNA was extracted with TriZol from bulk PBMCs, CD4 and CD8 fractions, and dextramer-positive and dextramer-negative fractions. This clonotype originated in a man aged 25 to 40 who received the YFV17D yellow fever vaccine. Sequencing used PBMCs, obtained 5 days after the yellow fever booster vaccination. The chain was built from TRBV20-1 and TRBJ2-6; the central 10 bases match TRBD1. Here is the DNA: TGCAGTGCTTGGACAGGGGGAATGAGCTCTGGGGCCAACGTCCTGACTTTC. This translates into CSAWTGGMSSGANVLTF.